The clone carrying this T cell receptor beta chain was picked up a small number of times. Antigen: not known. MiXCR, run by TCRdb on the 5' RACE reads, gives a single entry per CDR3 protein. The sample has some 190,000 distinct CDR3 sequences; 15% to 20% are singletons. The junction had 6 bases not matched to a gene; V was cut back by 4 bases and J by 1 base. The CDR3 runs to 15 residues. Germline V lookup: CDR1 SGHRS, CDR2 YFSETQ. The sample is drawn from a study of T-cell memory formation after mild COVID-19. Study conclusions and caveats: CD4+ contracting clones were mainly CM and EM; CD8+ ones, EMRA. Whereas later expanders leaned CD4+, clones contracting day 15 to 85 showed a balanced CD4/CD8 makeup. A subset of responding clones appeared in pre-infection memory, suggesting cross-reactive memory joined.

Sequencing input: PBMCs or a T cell subset sorted from them (not recorded which). This TCR was sampled from an adult woman who had mild COVID-19 (a few samples of this study predate the infection). Cell type and time point are not known. The rearrangement uses TRBV5-1 and TRBJ1-1, with 8 bases fitting TRBD1. The CDR3, as DNA: TGCGCCAGCAGCAGGACAGGGCTGGGGAACACTGAAGCTTTCTTT. Translating it yields CASSRTGLGNTEAFF. Using reference TRBV5-1 and TRBJ1-1 for the parts outside the CDR3, the full variable domain is KAGVTQTPRYLIKTRGQQVTLSCSPISGHRSVSWYQQTPGQGLQFLFEYFSETQRNKGNFPGRFSGRQFSNSRSEMNVSTLELGDSALYLCASSRTGLGNTEAFFGQGTRLTVV.